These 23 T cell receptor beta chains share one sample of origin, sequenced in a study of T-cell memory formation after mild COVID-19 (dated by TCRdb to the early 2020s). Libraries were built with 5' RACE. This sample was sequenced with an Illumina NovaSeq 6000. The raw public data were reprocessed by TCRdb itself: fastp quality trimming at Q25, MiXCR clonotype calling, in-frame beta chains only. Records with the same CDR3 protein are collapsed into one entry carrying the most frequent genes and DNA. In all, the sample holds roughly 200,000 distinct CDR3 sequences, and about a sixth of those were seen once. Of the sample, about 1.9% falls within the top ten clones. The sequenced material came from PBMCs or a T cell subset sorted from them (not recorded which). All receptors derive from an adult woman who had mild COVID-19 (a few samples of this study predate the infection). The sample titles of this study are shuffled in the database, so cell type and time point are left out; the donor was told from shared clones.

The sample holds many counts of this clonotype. The CDR3: CASSPGRRQYNEQFF. The CDR3 DNA sequence: TGTGCCAGCTCACCGGGACGTAGACAATACAATGAGCAGTTCTTC. The J gene is TRBJ2-1, the V gene TRBV18; D tentatively reads TRBD1 or TRBD2 (5 bases each). Trimming pared 3 bases from V and 4 bases from J, leaving 13 bases between. The CDR3 totals 15 residues. In germline, CDR1 is KGHSH, CDR2 LQKENI.

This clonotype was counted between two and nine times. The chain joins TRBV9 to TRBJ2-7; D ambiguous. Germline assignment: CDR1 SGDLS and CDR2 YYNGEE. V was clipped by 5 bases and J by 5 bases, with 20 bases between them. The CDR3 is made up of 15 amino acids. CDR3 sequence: CASSAHLRSADEQYF. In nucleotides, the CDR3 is TGTGCCAGCAGTGCCCACTTGAGAAGCGCCGACGAGCAGTACTTC.

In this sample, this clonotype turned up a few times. The CDR3 region has the DNA TGCAGTGCTAGAGTTAGACGGGTTGGAGACTATGGCTACACCTTC. The encoded protein is CSARVRRVGDYGYTF. The chain couples TRBV20-1 to TRBJ1-2, with unresolved D. CDR1 and CDR2 from the germline V gene are DFQATT and SNEGSKA (reference sequence). This CDR3 is built from 15 residues. Trimming cost V 1 base and J 3 bases, with 15 bases left between them.

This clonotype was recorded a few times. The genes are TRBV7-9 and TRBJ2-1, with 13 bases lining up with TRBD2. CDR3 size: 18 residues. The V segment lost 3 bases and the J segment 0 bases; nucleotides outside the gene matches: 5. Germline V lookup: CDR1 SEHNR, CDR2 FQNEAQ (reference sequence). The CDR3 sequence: CASSFGTSGTSSYNEQFF. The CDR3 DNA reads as TGTGCCAGCAGCTTTGGGACTAGCGGGACTAGCTCCTACAATGAGCAGTTCTTC.

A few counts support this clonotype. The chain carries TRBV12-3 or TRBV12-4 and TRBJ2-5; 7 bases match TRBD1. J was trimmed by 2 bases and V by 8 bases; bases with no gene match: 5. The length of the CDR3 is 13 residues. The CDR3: CASEFRGQETQYF. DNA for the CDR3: TGTGCCAGCGAGTTCAGGGGGCAAGAGACCCAGTACTTC.

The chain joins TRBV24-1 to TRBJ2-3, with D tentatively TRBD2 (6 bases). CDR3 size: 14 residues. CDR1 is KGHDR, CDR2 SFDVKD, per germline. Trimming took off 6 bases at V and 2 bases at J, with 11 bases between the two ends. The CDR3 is CATSSQGLTDTQYF. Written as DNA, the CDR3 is TGTGCCACCAGTTCGCAGGGACTCACAGATACGCAGTATTTT.

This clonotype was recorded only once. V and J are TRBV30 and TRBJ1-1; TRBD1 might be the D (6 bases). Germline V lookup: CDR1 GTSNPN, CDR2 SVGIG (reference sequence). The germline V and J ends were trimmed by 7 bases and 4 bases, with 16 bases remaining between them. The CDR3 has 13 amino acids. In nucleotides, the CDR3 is TGTGCCTTCTACAGGGAGGCAGGCACTGAAGCTTTCTTT. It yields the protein CAFYREAGTEAFF.

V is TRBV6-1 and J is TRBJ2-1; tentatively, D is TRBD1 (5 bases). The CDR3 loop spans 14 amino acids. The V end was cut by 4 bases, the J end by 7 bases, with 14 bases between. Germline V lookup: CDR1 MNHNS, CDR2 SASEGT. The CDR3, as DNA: TGTGCCAGCAGTGCACATTACGACAGTAATGAGCAGTTCTTC. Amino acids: CASSAHYDSNEQFF.

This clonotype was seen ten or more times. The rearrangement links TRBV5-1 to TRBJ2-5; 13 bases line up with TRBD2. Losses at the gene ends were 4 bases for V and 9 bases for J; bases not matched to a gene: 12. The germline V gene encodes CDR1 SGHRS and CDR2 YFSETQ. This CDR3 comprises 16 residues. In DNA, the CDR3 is TGCGCCAGCAGCAGGACTAGCGGGGGCCAGGGGACGGCCCAGTACTTC. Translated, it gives CASSRTSGGQGTAQYF.

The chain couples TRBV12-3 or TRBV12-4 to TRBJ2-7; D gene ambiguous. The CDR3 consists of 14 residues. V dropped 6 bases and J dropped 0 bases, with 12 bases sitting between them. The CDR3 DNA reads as TGTGCCAGCAGATACGCAGGAAACTCCTACGAGCAGTACTTC. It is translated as CASRYAGNSYEQYF.

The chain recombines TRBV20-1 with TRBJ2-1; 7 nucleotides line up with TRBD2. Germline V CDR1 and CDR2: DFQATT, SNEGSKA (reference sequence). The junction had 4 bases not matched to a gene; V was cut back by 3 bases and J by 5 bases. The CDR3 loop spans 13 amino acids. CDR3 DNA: TGCAGTGCTAGCCTGACTAGCCACAATGAGCAGTTCTTC. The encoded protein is CSASLTSHNEQFF.

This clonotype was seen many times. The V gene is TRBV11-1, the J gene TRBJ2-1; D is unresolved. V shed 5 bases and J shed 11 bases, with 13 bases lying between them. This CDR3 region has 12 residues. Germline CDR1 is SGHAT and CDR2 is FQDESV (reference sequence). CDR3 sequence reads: CASSVDSMQQFF. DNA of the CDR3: TGTGCCAGCAGCGTCGACTCGATGCAGCAGTTCTTC.

For the CDR3, the DNA is TGCAGTGCTAGGGAGGGGGGGCAAGTAAATGAAAAACTGTTTTTT. Amino acids: CSAREGGQVNEKLFF. The chain joins TRBV20-1 to TRBJ1-4; D perhaps matches TRBD1 (6 bases). There are 15 residues in the CDR3. Germline V CDR1 and CDR2: DFQATT, SNEGSKA (reference sequence). Between the trimmed V and J ends, which lost 3 bases and 5 bases, there was a span of 16 bases.

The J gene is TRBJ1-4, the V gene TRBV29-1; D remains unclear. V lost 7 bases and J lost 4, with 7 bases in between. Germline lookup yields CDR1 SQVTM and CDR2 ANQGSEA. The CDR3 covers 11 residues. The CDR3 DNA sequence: TGCAGCGCTGGATATAATGAAAAACTGTTTTTT. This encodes CSAGYNEKLFF.

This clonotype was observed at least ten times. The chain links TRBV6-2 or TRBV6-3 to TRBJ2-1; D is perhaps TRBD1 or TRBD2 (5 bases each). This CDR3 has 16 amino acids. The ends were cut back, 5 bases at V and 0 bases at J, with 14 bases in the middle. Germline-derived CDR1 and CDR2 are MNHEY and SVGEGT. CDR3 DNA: TGTGCCAGCAGTAACCCGGGACCGAGCTCCTACAATGAGCAGTTCTTC. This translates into CASSNPGPSSYNEQFF.

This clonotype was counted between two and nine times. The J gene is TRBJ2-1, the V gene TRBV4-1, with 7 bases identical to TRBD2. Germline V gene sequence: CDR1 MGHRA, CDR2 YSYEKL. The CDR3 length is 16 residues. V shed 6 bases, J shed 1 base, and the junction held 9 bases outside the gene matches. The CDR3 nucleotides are TGCGCCAGCAGGGGGGATCCGGGGGGTTCCTACAATGAGCAGTTCTTC. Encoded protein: CASRGDPGGSYNEQFF.

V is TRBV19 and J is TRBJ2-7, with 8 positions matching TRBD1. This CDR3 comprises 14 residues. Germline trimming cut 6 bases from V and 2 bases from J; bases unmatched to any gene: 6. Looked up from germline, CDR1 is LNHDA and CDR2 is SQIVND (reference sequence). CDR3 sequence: CASSPGQVTYEQYF. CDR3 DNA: TGTGCCAGTAGCCCGGGACAGGTTACCTACGAGCAGTACTTC.

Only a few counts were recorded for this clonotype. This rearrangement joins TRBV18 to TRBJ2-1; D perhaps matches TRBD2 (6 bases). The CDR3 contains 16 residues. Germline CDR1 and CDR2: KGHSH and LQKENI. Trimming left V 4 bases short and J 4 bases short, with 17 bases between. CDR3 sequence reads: CASSLPLAGIYNEQFF. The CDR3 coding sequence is TGTGCCAGCTCACTCCCACTTGCGGGGATTTACAATGAGCAGTTCTTC.

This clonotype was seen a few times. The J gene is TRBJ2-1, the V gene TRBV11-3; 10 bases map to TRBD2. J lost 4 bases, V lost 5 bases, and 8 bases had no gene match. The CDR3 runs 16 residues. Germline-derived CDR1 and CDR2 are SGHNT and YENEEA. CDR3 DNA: TGTGCCAGCAGCCAGCGGGCAGCGGGAGGGTACAATGAGCAGTTCTTC. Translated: CASSQRAAGGYNEQFF.

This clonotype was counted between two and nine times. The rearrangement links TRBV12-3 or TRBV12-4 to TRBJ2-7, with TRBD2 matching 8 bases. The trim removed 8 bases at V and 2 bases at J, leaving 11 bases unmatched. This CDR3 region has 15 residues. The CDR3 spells CASSRAGGGTYEQYF. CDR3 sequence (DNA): TGTGCCAGCTCTAGAGCTGGCGGGGGGACCTACGAGCAGTACTTC.

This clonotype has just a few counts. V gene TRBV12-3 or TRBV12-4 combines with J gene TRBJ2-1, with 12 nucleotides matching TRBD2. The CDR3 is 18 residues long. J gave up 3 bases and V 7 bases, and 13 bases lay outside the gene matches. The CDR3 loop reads CASISPSSGGAGYNEQFF. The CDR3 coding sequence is TGTGCCAGCATTTCACCTTCTAGCGGGGGGGCCGGCTACAATGAGCAGTTCTTC.

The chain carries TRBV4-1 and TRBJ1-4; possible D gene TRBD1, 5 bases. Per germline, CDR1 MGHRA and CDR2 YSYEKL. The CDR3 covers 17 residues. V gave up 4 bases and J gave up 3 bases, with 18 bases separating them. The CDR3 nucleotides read TGCGCCAGCAGCCGGGCAGGGATTGTTCGGGCTAATGAAAAACTGTTTTTT. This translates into CASSRAGIVRANEKLFF.

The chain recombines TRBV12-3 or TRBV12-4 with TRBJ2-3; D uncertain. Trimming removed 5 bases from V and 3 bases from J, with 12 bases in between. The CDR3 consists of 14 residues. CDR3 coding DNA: TGTGCCAGCAGTCCGTCTCGGGCGACAGATACGCAGTATTTT. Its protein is CASSPSRATDTQYF.